Following are 10 T cell receptor beta chains from one sample sequenced in a study of blood T cell repertoires in COVID-19. The table came from immunoSEQ multiplex PCR; TCRdb's copy has only in-frame clones and leaves some out. Of 150,000 to 200,000 clones detected, 89% appear once; the ten largest clones hold about 2.2%. Input material: PBMCs or T cells enriched from blood (not recorded which). Source of these receptors: a woman in her forties with acute COVID-19.

The chain joins TRBV7-9 to TRBJ2-3; TRBD2 matches at 14 bases. The CDR3 is made up of 16 amino acids. Germline V gene lookup returns CDR1 SEHNR and CDR2 FQNEAQ (reference sequence). V was pared by 5 bases and J by 3 bases, with 4 bases of the junction left unmatched. CDR3 in amino acids: CASSQGLAGDTDTQYF. In DNA form, the CDR3 reads TGTGCCAGCAGCCAGGGACTAGCGGGAGATACAGATACGCAGTATTTT.

The chain joins TRBV29-1 to TRBJ2-3; 7 nucleotides match TRBD1. Per the germline V gene, CDR1 is SQVTM and CDR2 is ANQGSEA. The CDR3 covers 13 residues. The J segment lost 0 bases and the V segment lost 5 bases, leaving 2 bases of the junction unmatched. For the CDR3, the DNA is TGCAGCGTTACGACAGGGAGCACAGATACGCAGTATTTT. This translates into CSVTTGSTDTQYF.

The V and J genes are TRBV2 and TRBJ2-1, with 10 bases aligning to TRBD2. The CDR3 contains 15 residues. From germline, CDR1 is SNHLY and CDR2 FYNNEI. J gave up 5 bases and V 3 bases, and 4 bases lay outside the gene matches. The CDR3 nucleotides are TGTGCCAGCAGTGACCTAGCGGGGGTGGACAATGAGCAGTTCTTC. It specifies CASSDLAGVDNEQFF.

For the CDR3, the DNA is TGCGCCAGCAGCTTGGTGTCAACCGGGACAGGGCGGTACGAGCAGTACTTC. This codes for CASSLVSTGTGRYEQYF. This chain links TRBV5-1 with TRBJ2-7, with 9 bases matching TRBD1. This CDR3 is 17 amino acids long. V shed 0 bases and J 4 bases; nucleotides not matched to a gene: 11. CDR1 and CDR2 from the germline V gene are SGHRS and YFSETQ. Using reference TRBV5-1 and TRBJ2-7 for the parts outside the CDR3, the full variable domain is KAGVTQTPRYLIKTRGQQVTLSCSPISGHRSVSWYQQTPGQGLQFLFEYFSETQRNKGNFPGRFSGRQFSNSRSEMNVSTLELGDSALYLCASSLVSTGTGRYEQYFGPGTRLTVT.

The chain links TRBV6-5 to TRBJ2-1, with D tentatively TRBD2 (6 bases). Trimming took 4 bases from V and 0 from J, leaving 13 bases between them. CDR3 length: 16 residues. Germline values: CDR1 MNHEY, CDR2 SVGAGI. The chain's CDR3 is CASSSPLGGSYNEQFF. The DNA of the CDR3 is TGTGCCAGCAGTTCCCCCCTGGGAGGCTCCTACAATGAGCAGTTCTTC.

The chain combines TRBV5-6 with TRBJ2-7, with 10 bases aligning to TRBD1. The CDR3 length is 14 residues. Germline CDR1 SGHDT, CDR2 YYEEEE. With V trimmed by 4 bases and J by 2 bases, 3 bases remained unmatched. The CDR3 protein is CASSSGQGAYEQYF. CDR3 sequence (DNA): TGTGCCAGCAGCAGCGGACAGGGGGCCTACGAGCAGTACTTC.

The gene calls are TRBV6-4 and TRBJ2-2; possible D gene TRBD2, 6 bases. V was trimmed by 8 bases and J by 5 bases, leaving 12 bases between them. The germline V gene encodes CDR1 MRHNA and CDR2 SNTAGT. CDR3 length: 13 amino acids. The CDR3 reads CASGNRGTGELFF. The CDR3 region has the DNA TGTGCCAGCGGAAACCGGGGGACCGGGGAGCTGTTTTTT.

The V gene is TRBV2, the J gene TRBJ2-5, with 11 bases identical to TRBD2. Germline CDR1 and CDR2: SNHLY and FYNNEI. V lost 7 bases to trimming and J lost 7 bases; unmatched junction nucleotides: 11. CDR3 size: 15 residues. DNA of the CDR3: TGTGCCAGCAAGGGGATAGCGGGGGGGCCTGGGACCCAGTACTTC. Amino acids: CASKGIAGGPGTQYF. Using reference TRBV2 and TRBJ2-5 for the parts outside the CDR3, the full variable domain is EPEVTQTPSHQVTQMGQEVILRCVPISNHLYFYWYRQILGQKVEFLVSFYNNEISEKSEIFDDQFSVERPDGSNFTLKIRSTKLEDSAMYFCASKGIAGGPGTQYFGPGTRLLVL.

The rearrangement links TRBV5-4 to TRBJ1-4; the match to TRBD1 covers 8 bases. Germline CDR1 reads SGHNT; CDR2 reads YYREEE (reference sequence). The CDR3 spans 16 residues. J was trimmed by 4 bases and V by 3 bases; bases with no gene match: 8. The CDR3 sequence: CASSSGGAGSNEKLFF. In nucleotides, the CDR3 is TGTGCCAGCAGCTCAGGGGGCGCTGGGAGTAATGAAAAACTGTTTTTT.

The chain couples TRBV6-5 to TRBJ2-1, with D unresolved. Germline CDR1 and CDR2: MNHEY and SVGAGI. Trimming cost V 2 bases and J 8 bases, with 4 bases left between them. This CDR3 is built from 11 residues. CDR3 coding DNA: TGTGCCAGCAGTTACGGAGATGAGCAGTTCTTC. Its protein product is CASSYGDEQFF.